The rows below give T cell receptor beta chains drawn from one sample of a study of CXCR3-negative and CXCR3-positive naive CD8 T cells. TCRdb reprocessed the 5' RACE reads and keeps a single row for each CDR3 protein, giving no DNA. Its table lists about 84,000 distinct CDR3 sequences. Sequencing input: naive CXCR3+ CD8+ T cells from blood. The source is a human donor in good health. Some clones in this sample may be carry-over from other donors' samples. CDR3s include the opening cysteine and the closing phenylalanine or tryptophan. The order of the fields is V gene, J gene, CDR3 protein.

TRBV7-9	TRBJ2-3	CASSTRTASTDTQYF
TRBV28	TRBJ2-1	CASSLISGGNEQFF
TRBV28	TRBJ1-2	CASSLGRSNGYTF
TRBV5-8	TRBJ2-5	CASSFYQYQETQYF
TRBV5-8	TRBJ2-2	CASSSGHLNTGELFF
TRBV4-3	TRBJ2-7	CASSQDRGGGSGEQYF
TRBV6-2/TRBV6-3	TRBJ2-7	CASSYRDYDEQYF
TRBV2	TRBJ1-6	CASSEQYSYNSPLHF
TRBV28	TRBJ2-7	CASISGSFSEQYF
TRBV5-1	TRBJ1-1	CASNLPRGKDDEAFF
TRBV5-4	TRBJ1-2	CASSLGGLGYGYTF
TRBV5-1	TRBJ1-2	CASSPRGGQDYGYTF
TRBV20-1	TRBJ2-3	CSAASGLRSDTQYF
TRBV10-3	TRBJ2-3	CAISELWNSRTDTQYF
TRBV28	TRBJ2-7	CASSDKSYEQYF
TRBV20-1	TRBJ2-5	CSARGGKAETQYF
TRBV27	TRBJ2-5	CASSLSGTELQTQYF
TRBV7-2	TRBJ1-1	CASSWPGLSYFDTEAFF